These 2 T cell receptor beta chains were sequenced from one sample in a study of cytomegalovirus exposure and HLA in healthy donors. This PCR relied on a set of 60 Vbeta primers and 13 Jbeta primers. Assay used: immunoSEQ multiplex PCR; TCRdb lists only in-frame clones, some missing. The sample lists about 43,000 clones, about 60% seen once, with about 9% in the top ten. Sample: PBMCs. Receptors were obtained from a human donor in good health.

The V gene is TRBV9, the J gene TRBJ2-7, with a tentative D call TRBD2 (5 bases). The CDR3 is 13 amino acids. Between the trimmed V and J ends, which lost 6 bases and 6 bases, there was a span of 16 bases. Germline V CDR1 and CDR2: SGDLS, YYNGEE. CDR3 in amino acids: CASNGPAGGEQYF. The CDR3 DNA follows: TGTGCCAGCAACGGTCCGGCGGGCGGCGAGCAGTACTTC.

The J gene is TRBJ2-2, the V gene TRBV7-2; D not certain. Germline values: CDR1 SGHTA, CDR2 FQGNSA. V lost 6 bases, J lost 1 base, and 6 bases lay in between. The CDR3 is 13 residues long. The CDR3 coding sequence is TGTGCCAGCAGATCACTGAACACCGGGGAGCTGTTTTTT. It codes for CASRSLNTGELFF.